This T cell receptor (beta chain) is from a study of low-dose radiotherapy and immunotherapy resistance in tumors. About the research overall: Per fraction, Cohort 1 was given 0.5 Gy every 2 weeks, for a total of 6.5 Gy. Patients' oral aspirin dose was 300 mg daily across four cycles from cycle 1 day 1.

Germline V CDR1 and CDR2: SGHRS, YFSETQ. V was pared by 4 bases and J by 7 bases, with 27 bases between. This CDR3 is built from 17 residues. TRAV- and TRBV-specific primers were used for first-strand cDNA, which covered alpha and beta chains. TCRs were amplified for roughly 22 PCR cycles with a constant-region primer and V-primer adapter. TCRdb ran MiXCR on the reads and lists one entry per CDR3 protein. The sample has more than 90,000 distinct CDR3 sequences; less than 25% are singletons. In its sample, this clonotype was seen many times. Time point meaning: after trial treatment. Treatment indicated: LDRT plus nivolumab, ipilimumab, low-dose cyclophosphamide and aspirin (RACIN trial). Treatment of the donors consisted of nivolumab and ipilimumab (plus aspirin, low-dose cyclophosphamide and low-dose radiotherapy). Patients who could take part had advanced solid tumors with no tumor-infiltrating lymphocytes.

The TCR originated in a male donor with prostate cancer. The sequences come from PBMCs, collected after low-dose radiotherapy plus immunotherapy. This chain joins TRBV5-1 and TRBJ2-7, with D perhaps matching TRBD2 (6 bases). The CDR3 bases are TGCGCCAGCAGCGGGGACCGCGGGGCAGGTTTCTCGTGGGAGCAGTACTTC. Amino acid sequence: CASSGDRGAGFSWEQYF.